This T cell receptor (beta chain) was recorded in a study of identical twins. TCRdb fed the 5' RACE reads into MiXCR, producing one record per CDR3 protein. The sample has about 690,000 distinct CDR3 sequences, around 6% seen once. This clonotype was counted a few times. The CDR3 is 12 amino acids. Trimming took off 0 bases at V and 7 bases at J, with 9 bases between the two ends. Germline assignment: CDR1 SQVTM and CDR2 ANQGSEA. The chain has TRBV29-1 and TRBJ1-2; no clear D gene. Sequenced sample: naive T cells sorted from blood. The clonotype originates from a man between 18 and 29 years old in good health. Here the CDR3 DNA reads TGCAGCGTTGAAGAGTCGGACGGTGGCTACACCTTC. Residues: CSVEESDGGYTF.